Listed below are T cell receptor beta chains from one sample, sequenced in a study of blood T cell repertoires in COVID-19. Libraries were prepared by immunoSEQ multiplex PCR; TCRdb keeps only in-frame clonotypes and omits some of them. The table lists roughly 160,000 clones, about 86% of them singletons. The sequencing sample was made of peripheral blood. The receptor set was obtained from a man in his 70s with active or convalescent COVID-19. The CDR3 runs from the conserved cysteine through the conserved F or W. A D gene is named only where the DNA matches it firmly. Size is stated for part of the rows, as once, few or many counts, or as a class when the clone is expanded.

>TRBV5-1|13|TRBD1|-|TRBJ2-7
TGCGCCAGCTCCCGGGACAGGGGCAACGAGCAGTACTTC
CASSRDRGNEQYF
>TRBV24-1|14|-|-|TRBJ2-7
TGTGCCACCAGTGCCCCTGGGGCGGCGAACGAGCAGTACTTC
CATSAPGAANEQYF
>TRBV9|17|-|-|TRBJ2-2
TGTGCCAGCAGCCCCGTAGCTAGCTACTTGAACACCGGGGAGCTGTTTTTT
CASSPVASYLNTGELFF
>TRBV18|13|-|-|TRBJ2-5
TGTGCCAGCTCACCCCCCCTCCAAGAGACCCAGTACTTC
CASSPPLQETQYF
>TRBV30|14|-|-|TRBJ2-5
TGTGCCTGGAGACGGGACATGGTCCAAGAGACCCAGTACTTC
CAWRRDMVQETQYF
>TRBV6-5|16|-|-|TRBJ1-4
TGTGCCAGCAGTTACTCTTGGGCAGGTCCCAATGAAAAACTGTTTTTT
CASSYSWAGPNEKLFF
>TRBV7-2|14|-|few|TRBJ1-1
TGTGCCAGCAACCAAATACAGGGTGGTACTGAAGCTTTCTTT
CASNQIQGGTEAFF
>TRBV6-5|15|-|-|TRBJ1-5
TGTGCCAGCAGTTACAGCAGGTGGGGCAATCAGCCCCAGCATTTT
CASSYSRWGNQPQHF
>TRBV19|15|TRBD2|-|TRBJ2-7
TGTGCCAGTAGTATGAGCGGGGTCCTCTCCTACGAGCAGTACTTC
CASSMSGVLSYEQYF
>TRBV12-5|14|-|-|TRBJ1-5
TGTGCTAGTGGTCCCCCCGGGGGCAATCAGCCCCAGCATTTT
CASGPPGGNQPQHF
>TRBV7-9|17|TRBD2|-|TRBJ2-7
TGTGCCAGCAGCTTAGTACTAGCGGGAGTTCCACTCTACGAGCAGTACTTC
CASSLVLAGVPLYEQYF
>TRBV4-3|15|-|-|TRBJ1-3
TGCGCCAGCAGCCAAGACAGGCACTCTGGAAACACCATATATTTT
CASSQDRHSGNTIYF
>TRBV19|14|TRBD2|-|TRBJ2-7
TGTGCCAGTAGCCTGACTAGCGGAGTCTACGAGCAGTACTTC
CASSLTSGVYEQYF
>TRBV19|15|-|-|TRBJ1-1
TGTGCCAGTATGGTAACACCAATACCGAACACTGAAGCTTTCTTT
CASMVTPIPNTEAFF
>TRBV5-5|11|-|-|TRBJ2-5
TGTGCCAGCAGCTTCTACGAGACCCAGTACTTC
CASSFYETQYF
>TRBV29-1|13|-|-|TRBJ1-5
TGCAGCGTTGGGGCAGACAGGAATCAGCCCCAGCATTTT
CSVGADRNQPQHF
>TRBV6-2/TRBV6-3|21|TRBD2|-|TRBJ2-3
TGTGCCAGCAGTTACCCTAGCGGGGGACCGAGCCCCGGTGTGAGCACAGATACGCAGTATTTT
CASSYPSGGPSPGVSTDTQYF
>TRBV2|17|-|-|TRBJ1-5
TGTGCCAGCAGTTCAGAGGACAATTCGGGGGGCAATCAGCCCCAGCATTTT
CASSSEDNSGGNQPQHF
>TRBV4-3|20|-|-|TRBJ2-3
TGCGCCAGCAGCCAAGAGGTACAAAGAGTGGGGCGATTAGGCACAGATACGCAGTATTTT
CASSQEVQRVGRLGTDTQYF
>TRBV5-1|14|-|-|TRBJ2-5
TGCGCCAGCAGCTCACTCCCCCTTCAAGAGACCCAGTACTTC
CASSSLPLQETQYF
>TRBV28|13|-|-|TRBJ1-5
TGTGCCAGCAGTTTGTATAGCAATCAGCCCCAGCATTTT
CASSLYSNQPQHF
>TRBV7-8|15|TRBD2|-|TRBJ2-7
TGTGCCAGCAGCTTACGAGCGGGAGGGCTCTACGAGCAGTACTTC
CASSLRAGGLYEQYF
>TRBV5-4|15|TRBD1|-|TRBJ1-2
TGTGCCACCAGAAGGGGACAGGGGGCTAACTATGGCTACACCTTC
CATRRGQGANYGYTF
>TRBV7-6|14|-|-|TRBJ2-5
TGTGCCAGCAGCTTAGAATGGGGAGAAGAGACCCAGTACTTC
CASSLEWGEETQYF
>TRBV19|17|-|-|TRBJ1-1
TGTGCCAGTAGTCCTAACGCACAGCGGACTATGAACACTGAAGCTTTCTTT
CASSPNAQRTMNTEAFF
>TRBV30|12|-|-|TRBJ1-2
TGTGCCTGGAGTGCTTCTAACTATGGCTACACCTTC
CAWSASNYGYTF
>TRBV2|11|-|-|TRBJ2-2
TGTGCCAGCAGGGTAGCCGGGGAGCTGTTTTTT
CASRVAGELFF
>TRBV3-1/TRBV3-2|13|-|-|TRBJ1-2
TGTGCCAGCAGCCGAACAGGAGAATATGGCTACACCTTC
CASSRTGEYGYTF
>TRBV27|15|-|-|TRBJ1-4
TGTGCCAGCAGTGCCCGGGCCCCCGGGAGTGAAAAACTGTTTTTT
CASSARAPGSEKLFF
>TRBV7-9|15|-|-|TRBJ2-3
TGTGCCAGCAGCCGGTACCAGGGTGGGACAGATACGCAGTATTTT
CASSRYQGGTDTQYF
>TRBV6-6|12|TRBD1|-|TRBJ1-2
TGTGCCAGCAGACAGGGGAACTATGGCTACACCTTC
CASRQGNYGYTF
>TRBV5-6|15|TRBD1|-|TRBJ1-4
TGTGCCAGCAGCGGCACAGGGGTAACTAATGAAAAACTGTTTTTT
CASSGTGVTNEKLFF
>TRBV27|16|-|once|TRBJ2-1
TGTGCCAGCAGTTTACACAGGTCTATTTCCTACAATGAGCAGTTCTTC
CASSLHRSISYNEQFF
>TRBV6-4|18|TRBD1|-|TRBJ1-6
TGTGCCACCGATAACGACTCAGTACCGGGACAGGGGAGTTCACCCCTCCACTTT
CATDNDSVPGQGSSPLHF
>TRBV5-1|12|-|-|TRBJ2-1
TGCGCCAGCAGCTCGAGGGGGGGTGAGCAGTTCTTC
CASSSRGGEQFF
>TRBV4-3|15|TRBD1|-|TRBJ2-3
TGCGCCAGCAGCCAACAGGGGGCGCGAGCAGATACGCAGTATTTT
CASSQQGARADTQYF
>TRBV30|13|TRBD1|-|TRBJ1-6
TGTGCCTGGAGACAGGGGGAATGGCCACCCCTCCACTTT
CAWRQGEWPPLHF
>TRBV5-4|13|TRBD1|-|TRBJ2-1
TGTGCCAGCAGCTTAAGGGGAGACAGGGGGCAGTTCTTC
CASSLRGDRGQFF
>TRBV19|17|TRBD1|-|TRBJ1-3
TGTGCCAGTAGTACCCGGGACAGGGGTTTGGACGGAAACACCATATATTTT
CASSTRDRGLDGNTIYF
>TRBV28|15|-|-|TRBJ2-7
TGTGCCAGCAGCCCCAGGGGAGTTGGCTCCTACGAGCAGTACTTC
CASSPRGVGSYEQYF
>TRBV7-6|17|-|-|TRBJ2-1
TGTGCCAGCAGCTTAGCGCCGGCGGAGAGCTCCTACAATGAGCAGTTCTTC
CASSLAPAESSYNEQFF
>TRBV4-1|15|TRBD2|-|TRBJ2-7
TGCGCCAGCAGCCAAACCAGCGGGAGCGTGTACGAGCAGTACTTC
CASSQTSGSVYEQYF
>TRBV11-2|13|-|-|TRBJ2-5
TGTGCCAGCAGCAACTTAGGGGGTCGGGCCCAGTACTTC
CASSNLGGRAQYF
>TRBV11-2|15|-|once|TRBJ1-2
TGTGCCAGCAGCCCAAACACGGGGGGCGACTATGGCTACACCTTC
CASSPNTGGDYGYTF
>TRBV2|15|-|-|TRBJ2-3
TGTGCCAGCAGCTCGCAGCTCAGGGGGGCAGATACGCAGTATTTT
CASSSQLRGADTQYF
>TRBV7-9|15|-|once|TRBJ2-2
TGTGCCAGCAGCTTAGAACGGGGAAGGACCGGGGAGCTGTTTTTT
CASSLERGRTGELFF
>TRBV2|14|TRBD1|-|TRBJ2-1
TGTGCCAGTAACCGACAGGGGTCGAACAATGAGCAGTTCTTC
CASNRQGSNNEQFF
>TRBV18|11|-|few|TRBJ2-5
TGTGCCAGCTCACTTAAAGAGACCCAGTACTTC
CASSLKETQYF
>TRBV24-1|15|TRBD1|-|TRBJ2-5
TGTGCCACCAGTCCAGGGGGGACAGGGTCAGAGACCCAGTACTTC
CATSPGGTGSETQYF
>TRBV7-9|14|TRBD1|-|TRBJ1-3
TGTGCCAGCAGCCTCCGGGACAGCCGGGACACCATATATTTT
CASSLRDSRDTIYF
>TRBV28|14|-|once|TRBJ2-1
TGTGCCAGCAAGGGTTTCTATAGCGGCAATGAGCAGTTCTTC
CASKGFYSGNEQFF
>TRBV3-1/TRBV3-2|13|-|-|TRBJ1-1
TGTGCCAGCAGCTACCCGGGACAACTAGAAGCTTTCTTT
CASSYPGQLEAFF
>TRBV19|19|TRBD1|few|TRBJ1-5
TGTGCCAGTAGTATCCGACCCCCGACAGGGGACTATAGCAATCAGCCCCAGCATTTT
CASSIRPPTGDYSNQPQHF
>TRBV4-3|16|TRBD1|-|TRBJ2-7
TGCGCCAGCAGCCCTGGCTTCGAGGGACAGGGCTACGAGCAGTACTTC
CASSPGFEGQGYEQYF